This is a list of T cell receptor beta chains from one sample in a study of T cell changes during pregnancy in multiple sclerosis. The repertoire was sequenced with immunoSEQ multiplex PCR; TCRdb's copy has only in-frame clones and lacks some. The sample has about 61,000 clones, 70% to 90% seen once. The material sequenced was peripheral blood, taken in the first trimester of pregnancy. Receptors were obtained from a female donor in good health, enrolled as a control in a pregnancy study. Each CDR3 is given with its conserved first and last residue. The D gene is left open where the match is weak. Clone size is stated in some rows and not others, as once, few, many or a class when expanded.

size	D	J	V	CDR3	DNA
.	.	TRBJ1-2	TRBV15	CATSRETAGVDGYTF	TGTGCCACCAGCAGAGAAACGGCCGGGGTGGATGGCTACACCTTC
.	.	TRBJ2-3	TRBV21-1	CASSRYRRLATTDTQYF	TGTGCCAGCAGCCGTTATCGGAGACTAGCAACAACAGATACGCAGTATTTT
.	TRBD1	TRBJ1-1	TRBV5-6	CASSRGTGGAEAFF	TGTGCCAGCAGCAGAGGGACAGGAGGGGCTGAAGCTTTCTTT
.	TRBD2	TRBJ2-3	TRBV6-4	CASSDGGGSTDTQYF	TGTGCCAGCAGTGACGGCGGGGGGAGCACAGATACGCAGTATTTT
once	TRBD1	TRBJ1-4	TRBV18	CASSPVGQVYEKLFF	TGTGCCAGCTCACCAGTGGGACAGGTTTACGAAAAACTGTTTTTT
few	TRBD1	TRBJ1-1	TRBV5-1	CASSLQGESTEAFF	TGCGCCAGCAGCTTGCAGGGGGAGAGCACTGAAGCTTTCTTT
.	TRBD1	TRBJ1-4	TRBV14	CASSLHSGTGGAGEKLFF	TGTGCCAGCAGCCTTCACTCCGGGACAGGGGGCGCAGGTGAAAAACTGTTTTTT
once	TRBD1	TRBJ2-7	TRBV25-1	CASSDMAGGYEQYF	TGTGCCAGCAGTGATATGGCAGGGGGCTACGAGCAGTACTTC
.	TRBD1	TRBJ1-1	TRBV19	CASSPHRTGSMNTEAFF	TGTGCCAGTAGTCCGCACCGGACAGGGTCCATGAACACTGAAGCTTTCTTT
.	TRBD2	TRBJ2-5	TRBV12-5	CASGLVSGGTQYF	TGTGCTAGTGGTTTGGTATCGGGGGGGACCCAGTACTTC
.	.	TRBJ2-1	TRBV27	CASSLSRGSNEQFF	TGTGCCAGCAGTTTATCGCGCGGTTCCAATGAGCAGTTCTTC
.	.	TRBJ1-2	TRBV4-2	CASSQDPDFNYGYTF	TGTGCCAGCAGCCAAGATCCAGATTTTAACTATGGCTACACCTTC
.	TRBD1	TRBJ2-7	TRBV6-5	CASSPGTGEYEQYF	TGTGCCAGCAGTCCCGGGACAGGTGAATACGAGCAGTACTTC
.	TRBD2	TRBJ2-5	TRBV30	CAWRVRGDQETQYF	TGTGCCTGGAGGGTGCGGGGGGACCAAGAGACCCAGTACTTC
.	TRBD1	TRBJ1-4	TRBV5-4	CASTPGTGQGTNEKLFF	TGTGCCAGCACCCCAGGGACAGGGCAGGGCACTAATGAAAAACTGTTTTTT